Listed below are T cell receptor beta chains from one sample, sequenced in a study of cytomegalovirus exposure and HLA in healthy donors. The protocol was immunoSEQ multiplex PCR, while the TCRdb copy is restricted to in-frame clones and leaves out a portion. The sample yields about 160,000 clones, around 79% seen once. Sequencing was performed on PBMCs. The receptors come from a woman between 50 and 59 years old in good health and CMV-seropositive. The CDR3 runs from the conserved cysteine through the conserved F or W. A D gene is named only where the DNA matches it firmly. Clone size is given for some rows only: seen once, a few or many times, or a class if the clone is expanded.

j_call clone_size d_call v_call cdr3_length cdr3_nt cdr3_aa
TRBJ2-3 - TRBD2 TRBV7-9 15 TGTGCCAGCAGCCCCAGGACTAGCGGCACAGATACGCAGTATTTT CASSPRTSGTDTQYF
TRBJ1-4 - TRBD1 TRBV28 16 TGTGCCAGCAGTACTCGACAGGGGTATGATAATGAAAAACTGTTTTTT CASSTRQGYDNEKLFF
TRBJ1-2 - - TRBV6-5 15 TGTGCCAGCAGTTACTCGACTCGGCAGGGGATTGGCTACACCTTC CASSYSTRQGIGYTF
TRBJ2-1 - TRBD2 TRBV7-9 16 TGTGCCAGCAGCCCCCGCGCTAGCGGCTTTTACAATGAGCAGTTCTTC CASSPRASGFYNEQFF
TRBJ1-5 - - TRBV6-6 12 TGTGCCAGCAGTTTAGGGGCGCAGCCCCAGCATTTT CASSLGAQPQHF
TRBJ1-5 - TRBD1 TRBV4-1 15 TGCGCCAGCAGCCATCCCGGACAGGGCGATCAGCCCCAGCATTTT CASSHPGQGDQPQHF
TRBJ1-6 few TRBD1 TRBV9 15 TGTGCCAGCAGCGGGCAGGGGGTAAATAATTCACCCCTCCACTTT CASSGQGVNNSPLHF
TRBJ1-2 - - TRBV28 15 TGTGCCAGCAGTTCTCCAGACTTATCTAACTATGGCTACACCTTC CASSSPDLSNYGYTF
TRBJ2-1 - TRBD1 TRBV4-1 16 TGCGCCAGCAGCCAAGAAGGGGGCAAGTCCTACAATGAGCAGTTCTTC CASSQEGGKSYNEQFF
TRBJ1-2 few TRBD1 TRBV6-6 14 TGTGCCAGCAGTTACTCTCCCGGGACAGATGGCTACACCTTC CASSYSPGTDGYTF
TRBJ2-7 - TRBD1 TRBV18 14 TGTGCCAGCTCACAGGGACAGAGCTCCTACGAGCAGTACTTC CASSQGQSSYEQYF
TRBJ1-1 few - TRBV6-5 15 TGTGCCAGCAGTTACAATCCAGGGGTAAACACTGAAGCTTTCTTT CASSYNPGVNTEAFF
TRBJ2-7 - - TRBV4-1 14 TGCGCCAGCAGCCAAGACAGGGCGATCTACGAGCAGTACTTC CASSQDRAIYEQYF
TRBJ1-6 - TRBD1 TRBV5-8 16 TGTGCCAGCAGCTTGTTCCTGACAGGGGCAGGTTCACCCCTCCACTTT CASSLFLTGAGSPLHF
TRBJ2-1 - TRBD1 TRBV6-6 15 TGTGCCAGCAGCAAGACAGGGGGTTCTGGGCCTGAGCAGTTCTTC CASSKTGGSGPEQFF
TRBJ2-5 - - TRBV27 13 TGTGCCAGCAGGAGCCCGGAGGGGTCAACCCAGTACTTC CASRSPEGSTQYF
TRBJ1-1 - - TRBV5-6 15 TGTGCCAGCAGCTTGGGGGGCAATTTGAACACTGAAGCTTTCTTT CASSLGGNLNTEAFF
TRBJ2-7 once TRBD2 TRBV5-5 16 TGTGCCAGCAGCTTAAGAGCGGGATCCTTGACCTACGAGCAGTACTTC CASSLRAGSLTYEQYF
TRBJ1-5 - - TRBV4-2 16 TGTGCCAGCAGCCAAGATTGGGGGGGGAGCAATCAGCCCCAGCATTTT CASSQDWGGSNQPQHF
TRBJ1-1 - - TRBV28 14 TGTGCCAGCAGTTTCTCAGGAATGAACACTGAAGCTTTCTTT CASSFSGMNTEAFF
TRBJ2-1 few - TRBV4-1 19 TGCGCCAGCAGCCTGCGCGGTAGCGTGAGAGGACCCTCCTACAATGAGCAGTTCTTC CASSLRGSVRGPSYNEQFF
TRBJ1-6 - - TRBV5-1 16 TGCGCCAGCAGCTTGGCCGGCGGGGCAGGTAATTCACCCCTCCACTTT CASSLAGGAGNSPLHF
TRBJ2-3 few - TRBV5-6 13 TGTGCCAGCAGCCTCAGTTTCACAGATACGCAGTATTTT CASSLSFTDTQYF
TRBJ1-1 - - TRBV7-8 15 TGTGCCAGCAGCTTAGAACGAGGCCGAAACACTGAAGCTTTCTTT CASSLERGRNTEAFF
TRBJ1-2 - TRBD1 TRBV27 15 TGTGCCAGTAGTGGCGTCTTGACAGGGAACTATGGCTACACCTTC CASSGVLTGNYGYTF
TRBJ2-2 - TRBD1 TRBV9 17 TGTGCCAGCAGCGTAGGAGTGGGCCAGGGGGCGGCCGGGGAGCTGTTTTTT CASSVGVGQGAAGELFF
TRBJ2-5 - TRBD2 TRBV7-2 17 TGTGCCAGCAGACTACGACGACTAGCGGGAGGGTTAGAGACCCAGTACTTC CASRLRRLAGGLETQYF
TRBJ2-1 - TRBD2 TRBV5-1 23 TGCGCCAGCAGCAATCAAGGGGACAGGAGGACTAGCGGGAGAGATAATTCCTACAATGAGCAGTTCTTC CASSNQGDRRTSGRDNSYNEQFF
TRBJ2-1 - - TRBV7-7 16 TGTGCTAGCAGCACCCGACAGTATACCTCCTACAATGAGCAGTTCTTC CASSTRQYTSYNEQFF
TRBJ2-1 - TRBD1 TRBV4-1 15 TGCGCCAGCAGCCAGAAGGGACAGGAGAACAATGAGCAGTTCTTC CASSQKGQENNEQFF
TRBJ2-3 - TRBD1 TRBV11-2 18 TGTGCCAGCAGCTACGTGGTCTACGGGACAGGGATCACAGATACGCAGTATTTT CASSYVVYGTGITDTQYF
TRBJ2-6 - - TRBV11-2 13 TGTGCCAGCAGCTTAGCAGGGGCCAACGTCCTGACTTTC CASSLAGANVLTF
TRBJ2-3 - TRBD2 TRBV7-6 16 TGTGCCAGCAGCTTAGGAGCGGGAGGGCGCACAGATACGCAGTATTTT CASSLGAGGRTDTQYF
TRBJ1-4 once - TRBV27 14 TGTGCCAGCAGCCGAGCAGGGACTAATGAAAAACTGTTTTTT CASSRAGTNEKLFF
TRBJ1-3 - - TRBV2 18 TGTGCCAGCAGTGAATACATTGTAACAGCCCGCTCTGGAAACACCATATATTTT CASSEYIVTARSGNTIYF
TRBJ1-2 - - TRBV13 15 TGTGCCAGCAGCGGAACACGGGGTAGAGACTATGGCTACACCTTC CASSGTRGRDYGYTF
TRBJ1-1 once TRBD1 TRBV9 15 TGTGCCAGCAGCGTAGGTTACAGGGGGTACACTGAAGCTTTCTTT CASSVGYRGYTEAFF
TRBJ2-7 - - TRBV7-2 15 TGTGCCAGCAGCTTAGAGACCAGGGGCTCCTACGAGCAGTACTTC CASSLETRGSYEQYF
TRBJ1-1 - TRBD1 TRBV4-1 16 TGCGCCAGCAGCCCCCTGACAGGGGGCGCGGACACTGAAGCTTTCTTT CASSPLTGGADTEAFF
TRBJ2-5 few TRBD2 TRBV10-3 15 TGTGCCATCAGCCCTAGCGGGAGGTTCGGAGAGACCCAGTACTTC CAISPSGRFGETQYF
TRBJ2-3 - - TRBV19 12 TGTGCCAGTAAACAGGGAGGGGATACGCAGTATTTT CASKQGGDTQYF
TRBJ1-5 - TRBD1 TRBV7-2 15 TGTGCCAGCAGCTATGGGGGACAGCCAAATCAGCCCCAGCATTTT CASSYGGQPNQPQHF
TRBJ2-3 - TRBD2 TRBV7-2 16 TGTGCCAGCAGCTTAGGACTAGCGGGAAGCACAGATACGCAGTATTTT CASSLGLAGSTDTQYF